These 29 T cell receptor beta chains share one sample of origin, sequenced in a study of beta chain features in type 1 diabetes (dated by TCRdb to between 2018 and 2020). Findings and caveats that apply to the study as a whole: In all four CD4+ subsets, TCRB CDR3 length was moderately but significantly shorter in type 1 diabetes patients.

No antigen has been assigned to these receptors. The library was prepared using the immunoSEQ multiplex PCR assay. The entire amount of isolated RNA was reverse transcribed using the High Capacity cDNA Reverse Transcription Kit, so the sequenced TCRB transcripts were expressed ones. TCRdb retrieved this table from immuneACCESS and kept in-frame rearrangements only. Not all clones are present; in checked studies, unresolved V genes account for under half, and no reason is known for the remainder. Across this sample there are about 740,000 clones, with over 10% seen only once. About 0.02% of the sample belongs to the ten largest clones. Sample: naive CD4+ T cells from blood. Taken with the paper, the label for cell subset or site translates to: true naive CD4+ T cells. The receptors originated from a man younger than 35 with type 1 diabetes.

This clone showed up just a few times. The chain has TRBV2 and TRBJ1-4, with D unclear. The CDR3 has 11 residues. In germline, CDR1 is SNHLY, CDR2 FYNNEI. Trimming took 4 bases from V and 7 from J, leaving 4 bases between them. CDR3 sequence: CASSVSEKLFF. CDR3 DNA sequence: TGTGCCAGCAGTGTTAGTGAAAAACTGTTTTTT.

The CDR3 sequence: CASSPTPPGIHPDTQYF. In DNA, the CDR3 is TGTGCCAGTAGCCCAACGCCTCCCGGGATACACCCAGATACGCAGTATTTT. This chain connects TRBV19 to TRBJ2-3; D is possibly TRBD2 (5 bases). V lost 6 bases and J 4 bases, leaving 23 bases between the germline ends. Germline V lookup: CDR1 LNHDA, CDR2 SQIVND (reference sequence). The CDR3 length is 17 residues.

A few counts support this clone. The chain has TRBV30 and TRBJ1-1; D unclear. Germline CDR1 GTSNPN, CDR2 SVGIG (reference sequence). Deletions cut 1 base from V and 0 bases from J, with 6 bases between. The CDR3 extends over 13 amino acids. CDR3 sequence reads: CAWSGMVNTEAFF. The CDR3 nucleotides are TGTGCCTGGAGTGGGATGGTGAACACTGAAGCTTTCTTT.

The rearrangement joins TRBV7-2 to TRBJ1-3, with D maybe TRBD1 (6 bases). Germline V gene sequence: CDR1 SGHTA, CDR2 FQGNSA. The CDR3 covers 15 residues. Trimming shortened V by 4 bases and J by 4 bases, and 14 bases separated the two germline ends. CDR3 bases: TGTGCCAGCAGCTCAATCAGGGGAGCGGGAAACACCATATATTTT. The encoded protein is CASSSIRGAGNTIYF. Full variable domain (remainder filled in from reference TRBV7-2 and TRBJ1-3): GAGVSQSPSNKVTEKGKDVELRCDPISGHTALYWYRQSLGQGLEFLIYFQGNSAPDKSGLPSDRFSAERTGGSVSTLTIQRTQQEDSAVYLCASSSIRGAGNTIYFGEGSWLTVV.

Only a few counts were recorded for this clone. The chain carries TRBV11-2 and TRBJ2-1; D not resolved. There are 15 residues in the CDR3. Germline assignment: CDR1 SGHAT and CDR2 FQNNGV. Between the trimmed V and J ends, which lost 1 base and 0 bases, there was a span of 7 bases. The CDR3 DNA follows: TGTGCCAGCAGCTTAGGAGGCGGCTCCTACAATGAGCAGTTCTTC. Protein product: CASSLGGGSYNEQFF.

This clone was recorded a few times. The V gene is TRBV28, the J gene TRBJ1-3; the D gene is possibly TRBD1 (5 bases). The CDR3 is 14 residues long. V dropped 8 bases and J dropped 0 bases, with 11 bases sitting between them. Looked up from germline, CDR1 is MDHEN and CDR2 is SYDVKM. CDR3 nucleotides: TGTGCCAGCTGTCGGACAAGCTCTGGAAACACCATATATTTT. This sequence encodes CASCRTSSGNTIYF.

This clone was observed a handful of times. The genes are TRBV5-1 and TRBJ2-3; D uncertain. V was pared by 1 base and J by 0 bases, with 6 bases between. Per the germline V gene, CDR1 is SGHRS and CDR2 is YFSETQ. The CDR3 covers 14 residues. CDR3 residues: CASSLWQSTDTQYF. The CDR3 bases are TGCGCCAGCAGCTTGTGGCAGAGCACAGATACGCAGTATTTT.

The chain uses TRBV30 and TRBJ1-2; 7 bases are shared with TRBD1. Per germline, CDR1 GTSNPN and CDR2 SVGIG (reference sequence). V trimming: 2 bases; J trimming: 4 bases; junction bases outside the gene matches: 4. The CDR3 has 13 amino acids. CDR3 in amino acids: CAWSFEGAYGYTF. CDR3 sequence (DNA): TGTGCCTGGAGTTTCGAGGGGGCCTATGGCTACACCTTC.

This clone appeared a few times. DNA for the CDR3: TGTGCCAGCAGTCCCCGGGGAGGACACGGCTATGGCTACACCTTC. Protein sequence: CASSPRGGHGYGYTF. This sequence joins TRBV27 and TRBJ1-2; TRBD1 might be the D (5 bases). Germline CDR1 reads MNHEY; CDR2 reads SMNVEV (reference sequence). The CDR3 runs to 15 residues. Trimming cost V 5 bases and J 4 bases, with 17 bases left between them.

The chain couples TRBV7-9 to TRBJ2-7, with TRBD1 identical over 9 bases. V lost 4 bases, J lost 5 bases, and 9 bases stayed unmatched. There are 15 residues in the CDR3. Per the germline V gene, CDR1 is SEHNR and CDR2 is FQNEAQ (reference sequence). The CDR3 spells CASSSSFRTGDEQYF. CDR3 nucleotides: TGTGCCAGCAGCTCCTCTTTCAGGACAGGGGACGAGCAGTACTTC.

Of note for this clone: Other DNA sequences from this sample encode an identical CDR3 as well. This chain uses TRBV7-2 with TRBJ2-7; D is undetermined. The length of the CDR3 is 11 residues. The germline V and J ends were trimmed by 3 bases and 3 bases, with 3 bases remaining between them. Germline CDR1 reads SGHTA; CDR2 reads FQGNSA. CDR3 DNA: TGTGCCAGCAGCTTCTACTACGAGCAGTACTTC. It is translated as CASSFYYEQYF.

The table lists this clone with a few counts. The chain links TRBV10-3 to TRBJ1-2, with 9 bases lining up with TRBD1. Looked up from germline, CDR1 is ENHRY and CDR2 is SYGVKD. The CDR3 is made up of 14 amino acids. V trimming: 3 bases; J trimming: 6 bases; junction bases outside the gene matches: 5. The CDR3 sequence is CAISEGTGPHGYTF. The CDR3 DNA sequence: TGTGCCATCAGTGAAGGGACAGGGCCCCATGGCTACACCTTC.

This clone showed up just a few times. The chain uses TRBV10-3 and TRBJ1-5, with 7 bases that match TRBD1. The CDR3 loop spans 13 amino acids. Losses at the gene ends were 7 bases for V and 7 bases for J; bases not matched to a gene: 7. Germline V gene data show CDR1 as ENHRY and CDR2 as SYGVKD. CDR3 nucleotide sequence: TGTGCCATCAAAGGACAGGAGGGCCAGCCCCAGCATTTT. Its translation: CAIKGQEGQPQHF.

This clone was counted a few times. The same CDR3 also results from other DNA sequences found in this sample. The rearrangement joins TRBV27 to TRBJ1-6; D is unresolved. This CDR3 region has 12 residues. The V gene lost 3 bases and the J gene lost 9 bases, with 6 bases spanning the gap. CDR1 and CDR2 from the germline V gene are MNHEY and SMNVEV (reference sequence). The chain's CDR3 is CASSFRGSPLHF. CDR3 DNA: TGTGCCAGCAGTTTCCGCGGTTCACCCCTCCACTTT.

This chain uses TRBV20-1 with TRBJ1-3; no definite D call. Germline V lookup: CDR1 DFQATT, CDR2 SNEGSKA (reference sequence). Trimming removed 3 bases at V and 3 bases at J, with 3 bases between. The CDR3 contains 11 residues. CDR3 amino acids: CSASYGNTIYF. CDR3 nucleotides: TGCAGTGCTAGTTATGGAAACACCATATATTTT.

This clone has a handful of counts. The chain recombines TRBV18 with TRBJ2-1; 8 positions agree with TRBD2. This CDR3 spans 17 amino acids. The germline V gene encodes CDR1 KGHSH and CDR2 LQKENI. The J segment lost 3 bases and the V segment lost 4 bases, leaving 11 bases of the junction unmatched. CDR3 loop: CASSRPFGGGLYNEQFF. The DNA for the CDR3 is TGTGCCAGCTCACGCCCCTTTGGCGGGGGGCTCTACAATGAGCAGTTCTTC.

This clone has only a few counts. V usage is TRBV15 and J usage is TRBJ2-3; TRBD2 agrees at 9 bases. V shed 1 base and J 6 bases; nucleotides not matched to a gene: 8. CDR1 LNHNV and CDR2 YYDKDF come from the germline V gene (reference sequence). The CDR3 has 16 amino acids. The CDR3 bases are TGTGCCACCAGCAGAGCGGCTAGCGGGGCCCGGGATACGCAGTATTTT. Its protein product is CATSRAASGARDTQYF. Variable domain in full (rest from reference TRBV15 and TRBJ2-3): DAMVIQNPRYQVTQFGKPVTLSCSQTLNHNVMYWYQQKSSQAPKLLFHYYDKDFNNEADTPDNFQSRRPNTSFCFLDIRSPGLGDTAMYLCATSRAASGARDTQYFGPGTRLTVL.

The chain combines TRBV29-1 with TRBJ1-1; no clear D. V lost 4 bases and J lost 0, with 12 bases in between. The CDR3 is 14 amino acids. Germline V gene data show CDR1 as SQVTM and CDR2 as ANQGSEA. As DNA, the CDR3 is TGCAGCGTTGTGCGCTGGGGAATGAACACTGAAGCTTTCTTT. Translating gives CSVVRWGMNTEAFF.

This clone was found a few times. V and J are TRBV5-4 and TRBJ1-2, with TRBD1 matching over 7 bases. The CDR3 is 16 residues long. J lost 3 bases, V lost 0 bases, and 8 bases had no gene match. The germline gives CDR1 SGHNT, CDR2 YYREEE (reference sequence). The CDR3 DNA reads TGTGCCAGCAGCTTGGCGGGACAGAGGACCTACTATGGCTACACCTTC. It encodes CASSLAGQRTYYGYTF.

The chain has TRBV7-9 and TRBJ2-6, with D tentatively TRBD1 or TRBD2 (5 bases each). The CDR3 runs to 15 residues. The V gene's germline CDR1 is SEHNR and CDR2 FQNEAQ (reference sequence). CDR3 protein: CACGTVRSGANVLTF. DNA of the CDR3: TGTGCGTGTGGGACGGTTCGTTCTGGGGCCAACGTCCTGACTTTC.

This clone was seen a few times. The chain uses TRBV10-3 and TRBJ2-7; 9 nucleotides align to TRBD2. The V segment lost 11 bases and the J segment 3 bases; nucleotides outside the gene matches: 11. The CDR3 is 14 residues long. Germline V CDR1 and CDR2: ENHRY, SYGVKD. This CDR3 reads CALPMGSGGYEQYF. The DNA of the CDR3 is TGTGCCCTCCCAATGGGTAGCGGGGGCTACGAGCAGTACTTC.

This clone was seen more than once but under ten times. This chain joins TRBV4-1 and TRBJ2-6; D gene unclear. Germline lookup yields CDR1 MGHRA and CDR2 YSYEKL. Between the trimmed V and J ends, which lost 2 bases and 0 bases, there was a span of 17 bases. The CDR3 is 19 amino acids. CDR3 bases: TGCGCCAGCAGCCAATCCCCCGGGCGCCCTACCTCTGGGGCCAACGTCCTGACTTTC. This gives the protein CASSQSPGRPTSGANVLTF.

This clone was counted a single time. This chain connects TRBV2 to TRBJ1-1; no clear D gene. Trimming pared 4 bases from V and 1 base from J, leaving 10 bases between. The CDR3 covers 14 residues. Germline V gene lookup returns CDR1 SNHLY and CDR2 FYNNEI. The CDR3 nucleotides read TGTGCCAGCAGTGCTTCTAGACCGAACACTGAAGCTTTCTTT. It translates to CASSASRPNTEAFF.

This clone was observed a few times. The chain links TRBV9 to TRBJ1-1; D remains unclear. The CDR3 totals 15 residues. Germline CDR1 SGDLS, CDR2 YYNGEE. The V and J ends lost 0 bases and 1 base respectively, with 10 bases between them. CDR3 sequence (DNA): TGTGCCAGCAGCGTAGCTGGCAGAGAGAACACTGAAGCTTTCTTT. Amino acids: CASSVAGRENTEAFF.

This clone was detected only a few times. V is TRBV6-5 and J is TRBJ1-5; perhaps TRBD1 as D (6 bases). CDR3 length equals 15 residues. Per germline, CDR1 MNHEY and CDR2 SVGAGI. The V gene lost 7 bases and the J gene lost 4 bases, with 17 bases spanning the gap. The CDR3 here is CASNPGGAGNQPQHF. As DNA, the CDR3 is TGTGCCAGCAACCCTGGGGGGGCTGGGAATCAGCCCCAGCATTTT.

This clone turned up a few times. The chain joins TRBV10-3 to TRBJ1-3; D not certain. Trimming left V 9 bases short and J 0 bases short, with 15 bases between. There are 15 residues in the CDR3. Germline lookup yields CDR1 ENHRY and CDR2 SYGVKD. The CDR3 loop reads CAITSGPNSGNTIYF. The DNA for the CDR3 is TGTGCCATAACCTCCGGACCGAACTCTGGAAACACCATATATTTT.

This clone has just a few counts. The chain links TRBV29-1 to TRBJ1-3; possible D gene TRBD1, 6 bases. V was pared by 8 bases and J by 1 base, with 9 bases between. The CDR3 extends over 12 amino acids. Germline CDR1 SQVTM, CDR2 ANQGSEA. The CDR3 loop is CSYQGSGNTIYF. In nucleotides, the CDR3 is TGCAGCTACCAGGGGTCTGGAAACACCATATATTTT.

The genes are TRBV7-9 and TRBJ1-6, with TRBD1 matching over 7 bases. This CDR3 contains 15 residues. After removal of 5 bases from V and 3 bases from J, the junction contained 4 bases not matched to a gene. The germline V gene encodes CDR1 SEHNR and CDR2 FQNEAQ (reference sequence). The CDR3 DNA reads as TGTGCCAGCAGCGACCGGGACAGCTATAATTCACCCCTCCACTTT. Protein: CASSDRDSYNSPLHF.

The V and J genes are TRBV18 and TRBJ1-1; D not certain. This CDR3 region has 13 residues. Per germline, CDR1 KGHSH and CDR2 LQKENI. The ends were cut back, 6 bases at V and 1 base at J, with 9 bases in the middle. CDR3 bases: TGTGCCAGCTCCCCCGAGGGGAACACTGAAGCTTTCTTT. Translating gives CASSPEGNTEAFF.